These 28 T cell receptor beta chains originate from one sample sequenced in a study of T cells in Graves' hyperthyroidism and ophthalmopathy. The source material, RNA transcripts, was used to amplify TCR beta CDR3 regions. HTBI primers were used for first-round RT-PCR of the TCR CDR3. TCRdb ran MiXCR on the multiplex PCR reads and lists one entry per CDR3 protein. Of hundreds of thousands of distinct CDR3 sequences listed, under 25% are singletons. Sample: blood. The source is a young man with Graves' ophthalmopathy.

The genes are TRBV27 and TRBJ2-6; D gene unclear. Trimming took 6 bases from V and 0 from J, leaving 6 bases between them. This CDR3 has 14 amino acids. The germline V gene has CDR1 MNHEY and CDR2 SMNVEV (reference sequence). For the CDR3, the DNA is TGTGCCAGCAGGCTTATCTCTGGGGCCAACGTCCTGACTTTC. The encoded protein is CASRLISGANVLTF.

This clonotype was picked up many times. This rearrangement joins TRBV2 to TRBJ2-1; 7 nucleotides agree with TRBD1. Trimming removed 9 bases from V and 4 bases from J; junction bases left unmatched: 6. The V gene's germline CDR1 is SNHLY and CDR2 FYNNEI. The CDR3 consists of 13 residues. The CDR3 DNA is TGTGCCAGAACTGGGGACAGTTACAATGAGCAGTTCTTC. Translating gives CARTGDSYNEQFF.

This clonotype occurred many times. CDR3 sequence (DNA): TGTGCCAGCAGCTTAGATCCCACAGGAATGGGCGAGCAGTACTTC. Encoded protein: CASSLDPTGMGEQYF. This chain connects TRBV7-8 to TRBJ2-7, with TRBD1 as a possible D gene (5 bases). The CDR3 totals 15 residues. Germline V CDR1 and CDR2: SGHVS, FQNEAQ. V was trimmed by 1 base and J by 6 bases, leaving 16 bases between them.

The rearrangement joins TRBV12-3 or TRBV12-4 to TRBJ2-1; unclear D gene. V shed 5 bases and J shed 0 bases, with 17 bases lying between them. The CDR3 covers 17 residues. As DNA, the CDR3 is TGTGCCAGCAGTCCCCGACTGGAATTAAGCTCCTACAATGAGCAGTTCTTC. Translation gives CASSPRLELSSYNEQFF.

This clonotype was observed a few times. The chain employs TRBV15 and TRBJ2-5, with 9 bases that match TRBD1. The V and J ends lost 5 bases and 4 bases, in that order; junction bases with no gene match: 5. This CDR3 has 14 amino acids. Germline V gives CDR1 LNHNV, CDR2 YYDKDF (reference sequence). The CDR3 sequence: CATSGTGLGETQYF. CDR3 nucleotides: TGTGCCACCAGCGGGACAGGGTTGGGAGAGACCCAGTACTTC.

This clonotype was seen many times. The V and J genes are TRBV6-1 and TRBJ1-5, with no clear D. In germline, CDR1 is MNHNS, CDR2 SASEGT. The CDR3 extends over 15 amino acids. V lost 0 bases and J lost 3, with 9 bases in between. DNA for the CDR3: TGTGCCAGCAGTGAAGCCTACAGCCCCAATCAGCCCCAGCATTTT. Residues: CASSEAYSPNQPQHF.

The sample holds a few counts of this clonotype. The chain recombines TRBV20-1 with TRBJ1-3; maybe TRBD1 (6 bases). CDR1 DFQATT and CDR2 SNEGSKA come from the germline V gene (reference sequence). The CDR3 contains 14 residues. V shed 5 bases and J shed 2 bases, with 13 bases lying between them. CDR3 nucleotide sequence: TGCAGTGCTCACTTGGGGGCGGCTGGAAACACCATATATTTT. Protein product: CSAHLGAAGNTIYF.

V and J are TRBV27 and TRBJ2-3, with TRBD1 matching over 10 bases. The CDR3 has 15 residues. The V gene end was trimmed by 3 bases and the J gene end by 5 bases; junction bases not matched to a gene: 5. Germline V CDR1 and CDR2: MNHEY, SMNVEV (reference sequence). The CDR3 DNA sequence: TGTGCCAGCAGTTTGTCGACAGGGGGCCAAGATACGCAGTATTTT. It translates to CASSLSTGGQDTQYF.

The CDR3 DNA is TGTGCCAGCAGCTTAGCGGCAGGAACGACTGAAGCTTTCTTT. Its translation: CASSLAAGTTEAFF. V usage is TRBV11-1 and J usage is TRBJ1-1, with D hard to call. V was trimmed by 0 bases and J by 5 bases, leaving 10 bases between them. CDR1 and CDR2 from the germline V gene are SGHAT and FQDESV (reference sequence). The CDR3 spans 14 residues.

This clonotype was observed many times. The CDR3 loop reads CASSPGTGPEAFF. The CDR3 nucleotides are TGTGCCAGCAGCCCTGGGACAGGCCCTGAAGCTTTCTTT. The chain carries TRBV7-8 and TRBJ1-1; 8 bases match TRBD1. Germline CDR1 reads SGHVS; CDR2 reads FQNEAQ. V gave up 5 bases and J gave up 6 bases; unmatched junction bases: 5. The CDR3 is 13 residues long.

The gene calls are TRBV6-6 and TRBJ1-5, with TRBD1 matching over 8 bases. Losses at the gene ends were 0 bases for V and 4 bases for J; bases not matched to a gene: 8. CDR3 size: 17 residues. CDR1 and CDR2 from the germline V gene are MNHNY and SVGAGI (reference sequence). The DNA for the CDR3 is TGTGCCAGCAGTTACTCATCAGGGGGCGGTTGGAATCAGCCCCAGCATTTT. It yields the protein CASSYSSGGGWNQPQHF.

This chain connects TRBV20-1 to TRBJ1-5; possibly TRBD1 for D (6 bases). V was shortened by 7 bases and J by 6 bases, with 13 bases between the two germline ends. CDR1 DFQATT and CDR2 SNEGSKA come from the germline V gene (reference sequence). This CDR3 is built from 12 residues. The DNA of the CDR3 is TGCAGTGGCACCAGGGGAGGTCAGCCCCAGCATTTT. It yields the protein CSGTRGGQPQHF.

The chain links TRBV19 to TRBJ1-3; D perhaps matches TRBD1 (5 bases). Trimming left V 4 bases short and J 0 bases short, with 10 bases between. CDR1 and CDR2 from the germline V gene are LNHDA and SQIVND (reference sequence). The CDR3 consists of 15 residues. CDR3 bases: TGTGCCAGTAGTAATCGACAGCACTCTGGAAACACCATATATTTT. Protein: CASSNRQHSGNTIYF.

The chain links TRBV4-2 to TRBJ1-2; 7 nucleotides match TRBD1. Germline V CDR1 and CDR2: LGHNA, YNFKEQ. V lost 0 bases and J lost 3; bases outside the gene matches: 1. This CDR3 is built from 14 residues. The CDR3 DNA reads TGTGCCAGCAGCCAAGACACAGGGGACTATGGCTACACCTTC. Residues: CASSQDTGDYGYTF.

This clonotype was seen more than once but under ten times. The chain has TRBV7-2 and TRBJ2-5; no definite D call. This CDR3 region has 13 residues. V was shortened by 7 bases and J by 7 bases, with 16 bases between the two germline ends. The germline V gene has CDR1 SGHTA and CDR2 FQGNSA. The CDR3 DNA follows: TGTGCCAGCACCCCCAAAAGGGCGGCGACCCAGTACTTC. Protein product: CASTPKRAATQYF.

Only a few counts were recorded for this clonotype. J is TRBJ2-3 and V is TRBV28, with 7 bases lining up with TRBD2. CDR3 size: 15 residues. CDR1 and CDR2 from the germline V gene are MDHEN and SYDVKM. The junction had 8 bases not matched to a gene; V was cut back by 5 bases and J by 3 bases. CDR3 nucleotides: TGTGCCAGCAGTACTCGGGGCGGGAGTACAGATACGCAGTATTTT. It is translated as CASSTRGGSTDTQYF.

This clonotype turned up a few times. The chain joins TRBV15 to TRBJ1-5, with D tentatively TRBD1 (5 bases). The germline V gene encodes CDR1 LNHNV and CDR2 YYDKDF (reference sequence). The CDR3 sequence is 17 residues long. Trimming took off 3 bases at V and 1 base at J, with 16 bases between the two ends. The CDR3 nucleotides are TGTGCCACCAGCAGGAACCTGGGGACGGCGAGCAATCAGCCCCAGCATTTT. It is translated as CATSRNLGTASNQPQHF.

Many counts were recorded for this clonotype. The chain combines TRBV5-5 with TRBJ2-5; the D gene is possibly TRBD2 (6 bases). In germline, CDR1 is SGHKS, CDR2 YYEKEE (reference sequence). The ends were cut back, 0 bases at V and 5 bases at J, with 14 bases in the middle. This CDR3 region has 15 residues. The CDR3 DNA follows: TGTGCCAGCAGCTTGGCGGGAGCCGTAGTGGAGACCCAGTACTTC. Its translation is CASSLAGAVVETQYF.

The V gene is TRBV18, the J gene TRBJ2-2; D perhaps matches TRBD1 (6 bases). The germline V gene has CDR1 KGHSH and CDR2 LQKENI. CDR3 length: 15 amino acids. V lost 2 bases, J lost 4 bases, and 11 bases lay in between. CDR3 residues: CASSPRQGITGELFF. CDR3 nucleotides: TGTGCCAGCTCACCAAGGCAGGGGATCACCGGGGAGCTGTTTTTT.

The rearrangement joins TRBV10-2 to TRBJ2-5; 7 nucleotides line up with TRBD2. Germline V gene data show CDR1 as WSHSY and CDR2 as SAAADI. Unmatched junction bases numbered 11, after V lost 6 bases and J lost 4 bases. The CDR3 has 15 residues. The chain's CDR3 is CASRIRLAAIETQYF. The CDR3 DNA reads as TGCGCCAGCAGAATTAGACTAGCAGCCATAGAGACCCAGTACTTC.

The J gene is TRBJ2-3, the V gene TRBV9; TRBD2 agrees at 8 bases. The germline V gene encodes CDR1 SGDLS and CDR2 YYNGEE. The CDR3 runs 14 residues. Trimming cost V 0 bases and J 9 bases; bases outside gene matches: 6. CDR3 sequence reads: CASSVDMSGRTQYF. Written as DNA, the CDR3 is TGTGCCAGCAGCGTAGATATGAGCGGGAGAACGCAGTATTTT.

This clonotype showed up many times. This chain connects TRBV6-1 to TRBJ1-5; D not resolved. Per the germline V gene, CDR1 is MNHNS and CDR2 is SASEGT. V was pared by 3 bases and J by 9 bases, with 6 bases between. The CDR3 is made up of 11 amino acids. The CDR3 sequence: CASSDYPPQHF. The CDR3 coding sequence is TGTGCCAGCAGTGATTACCCGCCCCAGCATTTT.

The V call is TRBV29-1, the J call TRBJ2-5, with D tentatively TRBD1 (6 bases). With 6 bases removed from V and 3 bases from J, the gap between germline ends came to 17 bases. Germline CDR1 and CDR2: SQVTM and ANQGSEA. This CDR3 spans 14 amino acids. The CDR3, as DNA: TGCAGCGTAGCGTCCCAGGACAGTAAAGAGACCCAGTACTTC. Translated, it gives CSVASQDSKETQYF.

This sequence joins TRBV4-1 and TRBJ2-7, with D perhaps matching TRBD1 (6 bases). Trimming took off 1 base at V and 2 bases at J, with 12 bases between the two ends. CDR1 and CDR2 (germline): MGHRA, YSYEKL. This CDR3 is built from 15 residues. The CDR3 bases are TGCGCCAGCAGCCAAGTAGTACAGGGAGCCTACGAGCAGTACTTC. This translates into CASSQVVQGAYEQYF.

The chain employs TRBV20-1 and TRBJ2-3; D is ambiguous. The CDR3 extends over 14 amino acids. Trimming stripped 3 bases from V and 7 bases from J, with 17 bases between. The germline V gene encodes CDR1 DFQATT and CDR2 SNEGSKA (reference sequence). The CDR3 loop reads CSARVSNHVYTQYF. The CDR3 DNA reads TGCAGTGCTAGGGTTTCGAACCACGTTTATACGCAGTATTTT.

J is TRBJ1-5 and V is TRBV20-1; D gene ambiguous. Germline-derived CDR1 and CDR2 are DFQATT and SNEGSKA (reference sequence). This CDR3 has 13 amino acids. Trimming stripped 5 bases from V and 1 base from J, with 9 bases between. CDR3 protein: CSAESRSNQPQHF. The DNA of the CDR3 is TGCAGTGCTGAAAGTAGGAGCAATCAGCCCCAGCATTTT.

In this sample, this clonotype turned up a few times. The chain has TRBV6-5 and TRBJ1-1, with a weak D call TRBD1 (6 bases). Germline V gene sequence: CDR1 MNHEY, CDR2 SVGAGI. This CDR3 contains 14 residues. Trimming shortened V by 6 bases and J by 4 bases, and 15 bases separated the two germline ends. The CDR3 loop reads CASRLQGGGTEAFF. CDR3 DNA: TGTGCCAGCAGGTTACAGGGAGGCGGCACTGAAGCTTTCTTT.

This clonotype was observed at least ten times. The chain joins TRBV2 to TRBJ2-2; 10 bases match TRBD1. V lost 6 bases and J lost 6; bases outside the gene matches: 7. There are 15 residues in the CDR3. The germline gives CDR1 SNHLY, CDR2 FYNNEI. Here the CDR3 reads CASRAGQGSAGELFF. In nucleotides, the CDR3 is TGTGCCAGCAGGGCGGGACAGGGGTCCGCCGGGGAGCTGTTTTTT.